This T cell receptor beta chain is drawn from a study of T cell changes during pregnancy in multiple sclerosis. The method was immunoSEQ multiplex PCR; TCRdb's version includes in-frame clones alone and lacks a portion of them. The table lists roughly 100,000 clones, more than 80% of them singletons. CDR3 length: 13 amino acids. V lost 8 bases and J lost 2, with 13 bases in between. Per germline, CDR1 MDHEN and CDR2 SYDVKM. The material was peripheral blood, obtained before pregnancy. This TCR derives from a female donor with multiple sclerosis, enrolled in a pregnancy study. The J gene is TRBJ2-7, the V gene TRBV28; D may be TRBD1 (6 bases). The CDR3 sequence is CASLGGIAYEQYF. The CDR3 DNA sequence: TGTGCCAGCTTAGGGGGAATCGCCTACGAGCAGTACTTC. The complete variable domain, with remaining parts taken from reference TRBV28 and TRBJ2-7, reads DVKVTQSSRYLVKRTGEKVFLECVQDMDHENMFWYRQDPGLGLRLIYFSYDVKMKEKGDIPEGYSVSREKKERFSLILESASTNQTSMYLCASLGGIAYEQYFGPGTRLTVT.